These T cell receptor beta chains were read from a single sample in a study of blood T cell repertoires in COVID-19. Clones were sequenced by immunoSEQ multiplex PCR, and TCRdb holds only the in-frame ones, with some missing. Of 300,000 or so clones listed, approximately 90% are singletons. The sample comprised peripheral blood. Receptor source: a middle-aged woman with acute or convalescent COVID-19. Each CDR3 is given with its conserved first and last residue. A D gene is named only where the DNA matches it firmly. Where a row states a size, it is once, few, many or the class of an expanded clone; other rows omit it.

j_call: TRBJ1-1; clone_size: NA; v_call: TRBV29-1; d_call: NA; cdr3_aa: CSVDFLATEAFF; cdr3_nt: TGCAGCGTTGATTTTTTAGCGACTGAAGCTTTCTTT
j_call: TRBJ1-6; clone_size: NA; v_call: TRBV11-2; d_call: TRBD1; cdr3_aa: CASSLKGQGAHNSPLHF; cdr3_nt: TGTGCCAGCAGCTTAAAGGGACAGGGGGCTCACAATTCACCCCTCCACTTT
j_call: TRBJ2-1; clone_size: NA; v_call: TRBV29-1; d_call: TRBD1; cdr3_aa: CSVAPGRGPSNEQFF; cdr3_nt: TGCAGCGTTGCCCCGGGCAGGGGGCCCTCCAATGAGCAGTTCTTC
j_call: TRBJ1-2; clone_size: NA; v_call: TRBV19; d_call: TRBD1; cdr3_aa: CASTAQGANYGYTF; cdr3_nt: TGTGCCAGTACAGCGCAGGGGGCGAACTATGGCTACACCTTC
j_call: TRBJ2-1; clone_size: NA; v_call: TRBV9; d_call: TRBD2; cdr3_aa: CASSPRTSGGRAEQFF; cdr3_nt: TGTGCCAGCAGCCCCCGGACTAGCGGGGGGCGTGCTGAGCAGTTCTTC
j_call: TRBJ2-3; clone_size: NA; v_call: TRBV2; d_call: TRBD2; cdr3_aa: CASSDPSGSGGYTDTQYF; cdr3_nt: TGTGCCAGCAGTGATCCCTCGGGGAGCGGGGGCTACACAGATACGCAGTATTTT
j_call: TRBJ1-2; clone_size: NA; v_call: TRBV29-1; d_call: TRBD1; cdr3_aa: CSVMTGLGANYGYTF; cdr3_nt: TGCAGCGTGATGACAGGGCTCGGAGCTAACTATGGCTACACCTTC
j_call: TRBJ1-3; clone_size: NA; v_call: TRBV7-8; d_call: TRBD1; cdr3_aa: CASSLVPLTGVGNTIYF; cdr3_nt: TGTGCCAGCAGCTTAGTTCCCTTGACAGGGGTTGGAAACACCATATATTTT
j_call: TRBJ1-4; clone_size: NA; v_call: TRBV25-1; d_call: NA; cdr3_aa: CASSESRGLDEKLFF; cdr3_nt: TGTGCCAGCAGTGAATCTCGGGGACTCGATGAAAAACTGTTTTTT
j_call: TRBJ2-5; clone_size: NA; v_call: TRBV24-1; d_call: NA; cdr3_aa: CATSDTTGMKTQYF; cdr3_nt: TGTGCCACCAGTGACACGACAGGTATGAAGACCCAGTACTTC
j_call: TRBJ1-6; clone_size: NA; v_call: TRBV10-3; d_call: NA; cdr3_aa: CAISVGVQGNNSPLHF; cdr3_nt: TGTGCCATCAGTGTTGGCGTCCAGGGCAACAATTCACCCCTCCACTTT
j_call: TRBJ1-1; clone_size: NA; v_call: TRBV7-2; d_call: NA; cdr3_aa: CASSPAGRAFF; cdr3_nt: TGTGCCAGCAGCCCCGCTGGGCGAGCTTTCTTT
j_call: TRBJ1-1; clone_size: NA; v_call: TRBV27; d_call: TRBD1; cdr3_aa: CASRDRGNTEAFF; cdr3_nt: TGTGCCAGCAGAGACAGGGGGAACACTGAAGCTTTCTTT
j_call: TRBJ1-5; clone_size: NA; v_call: TRBV7-8; d_call: NA; cdr3_aa: CASSLEGRLNQPQHF; cdr3_nt: TGTGCCAGCAGCTTAGAAGGCAGACTCAATCAGCCCCAGCATTTT
j_call: TRBJ1-1; clone_size: NA; v_call: TRBV10-3; d_call: NA; cdr3_aa: CAISESQMEVNTEAFF; cdr3_nt: TGTGCCATCAGTGAGTCCCAAATGGAGGTCAACACTGAAGCTTTCTTT
j_call: TRBJ1-4; clone_size: NA; v_call: TRBV19; d_call: NA; cdr3_aa: CASSISFNEKLFF; cdr3_nt: TGTGCCAGTAGTATTTCGTTCAATGAAAAACTGTTTTTT
j_call: TRBJ2-6; clone_size: few; v_call: TRBV5-6; d_call: NA; cdr3_aa: CASSLLGANVLTF; cdr3_nt: TGTGCCAGCAGCTTGCTTGGGGCCAACGTCCTGACTTTC
j_call: TRBJ1-5; clone_size: NA; v_call: TRBV18; d_call: TRBD1; cdr3_aa: CASSPQRGTGGSTVGEPQHF; cdr3_nt: TGTGCCAGCTCACCACAGAGAGGGACAGGGGGCTCCACGGTAGGTGAGCCCCAGCATTTT
j_call: TRBJ1-1; clone_size: NA; v_call: TRBV5-6; d_call: NA; cdr3_aa: CASSRTPNTEAFF; cdr3_nt: TGTGCCAGCAGCCGGACACCGAACACTGAAGCTTTCTTT
j_call: TRBJ1-2; clone_size: NA; v_call: TRBV19; d_call: TRBD1; cdr3_aa: CASTRTGGNYGYTF; cdr3_nt: TGTGCCAGTACTAGGACAGGGGGCAACTATGGCTACACCTTC
j_call: TRBJ2-1; clone_size: NA; v_call: TRBV4-1; d_call: NA; cdr3_aa: CASSQEAGLAYNEQFF; cdr3_nt: TGCGCCAGCAGCCAAGAGGCAGGGTTGGCCTACAATGAGCAGTTCTTC
j_call: TRBJ2-3; clone_size: NA; v_call: TRBV4-1; d_call: TRBD2; cdr3_aa: CARSRGGLAGPDHSTDTQYF; cdr3_nt: TGCGCCCGCAGCCGGGGGGGACTAGCGGGGCCCGACCATAGCACAGATACGCAGTATTTT
j_call: TRBJ2-5; clone_size: NA; v_call: TRBV9; d_call: NA; cdr3_aa: CASSVGPAGETQYF; cdr3_nt: TGTGCCAGCAGCGTAGGCCCAGCAGGGGAGACCCAGTACTTC
j_call: TRBJ2-5; clone_size: NA; v_call: TRBV24-1; d_call: TRBD2; cdr3_aa: CATSDGREGTQYF; cdr3_nt: TGTGCCACCAGTGACGGTCGGGAGGGGACCCAGTACTTC
j_call: TRBJ2-5; clone_size: once; v_call: TRBV5-1; d_call: NA; cdr3_aa: CASSLKAAGETQYF; cdr3_nt: TGCGCCAGCAGCTTGAAGGCAGCCGGGGAGACCCAGTACTTC
j_call: TRBJ1-5; clone_size: NA; v_call: TRBV6-5; d_call: NA; cdr3_aa: CASSRGVNQPQHF; cdr3_nt: TGTGCCAGCAGCCGGGGAGTCAATCAGCCCCAGCATTTT
j_call: TRBJ1-4; clone_size: NA; v_call: TRBV15; d_call: NA; cdr3_aa: CATSRDRWSNEKLFF; cdr3_nt: TGTGCCACCAGCAGAGATCGGTGGAGTAATGAAAAACTGTTTTTT
j_call: TRBJ2-5; clone_size: NA; v_call: TRBV5-1; d_call: NA; cdr3_aa: CASSLGRGSETQYF; cdr3_nt: TGCGCCAGCAGCTTGGGTCGGGGGTCAGAGACCCAGTACTTC
j_call: TRBJ2-3; clone_size: NA; v_call: TRBV9; d_call: NA; cdr3_aa: CASSPGVGGESTDTQYF; cdr3_nt: TGTGCCAGCAGCCCCGGGGTAGGCGGGGAGAGCACAGATACGCAGTATTTT
j_call: TRBJ1-1; clone_size: NA; v_call: TRBV19; d_call: NA; cdr3_aa: CASSPQPPVQRAFF; cdr3_nt: TGTGCCAGTTCCCCACAACCCCCCGTACAGAGAGCTTTCTTT
j_call: TRBJ1-1; clone_size: once; v_call: TRBV19; d_call: TRBD1; cdr3_aa: CASSFAQGAFSAEAFF; cdr3_nt: TGTGCCAGTAGTTTTGCACAGGGGGCTTTTTCCGCTGAAGCTTTCTTT
j_call: TRBJ2-1; clone_size: NA; v_call: TRBV11-2; d_call: TRBD2; cdr3_aa: CASSFGTSGHNEQFF; cdr3_nt: TGTGCCAGCAGCTTCGGGACTAGCGGGCACAATGAGCAGTTCTTC
j_call: TRBJ1-5; clone_size: NA; v_call: TRBV6-5; d_call: NA; cdr3_aa: CASSTRGDQPQHF; cdr3_nt: TGTGCCAGCAGTACCAGGGGAGATCAGCCCCAGCATTTT
j_call: TRBJ2-2; clone_size: NA; v_call: TRBV4-1; d_call: TRBD2; cdr3_aa: CASSQGLAGLNTGELFF; cdr3_nt: TGCGCCAGCAGCCAAGGCCTAGCGGGCCTCAACACCGGGGAGCTGTTTTTT
j_call: TRBJ2-1; clone_size: NA; v_call: TRBV27; d_call: TRBD2; cdr3_aa: CAAHITGGYNEQFF; cdr3_nt: TGTGCCGCTCACATCACCGGGGGGTACAATGAGCAGTTCTTC
j_call: TRBJ2-5; clone_size: once; v_call: TRBV24-1; d_call: TRBD2; cdr3_aa: CATTGTSGQETQYF; cdr3_nt: TGTGCCACTACCGGGACTAGCGGCCAAGAGACCCAGTACTTC
j_call: TRBJ1-2; clone_size: NA; v_call: TRBV19; d_call: TRBD1; cdr3_aa: CASSTGQGWGLDGYTF; cdr3_nt: TGTGCCAGTAGTACGGGACAGGGCTGGGGTCTGGATGGCTACACCTTC
j_call: TRBJ1-2; clone_size: NA; v_call: TRBV7-8; d_call: TRBD1; cdr3_aa: CASSLGGQGTNYGYTF; cdr3_nt: TGTGCCAGCAGCTTAGGGGGACAGGGGACTAACTATGGCTACACCTTC
j_call: TRBJ1-1; clone_size: NA; v_call: TRBV2; d_call: NA; cdr3_aa: CASRLDTHTEAFF; cdr3_nt: TGTGCCAGCAGACTGGACACCCACACTGAAGCTTTCTTT
j_call: TRBJ1-1; clone_size: NA; v_call: TRBV7-9; d_call: NA; cdr3_aa: CASSLATGRWTEAFF; cdr3_nt: TGTGCCAGCAGCTTAGCTACAGGGCGGTGGACTGAAGCTTTCTTT
j_call: TRBJ1-2; clone_size: NA; v_call: TRBV4-1; d_call: TRBD1; cdr3_aa: CASSQLQGQLPQGEIGYTF; cdr3_nt: TGCGCCAGCAGCCAACTTCAGGGGCAGTTACCTCAGGGGGAGATCGGCTACACCTTC
j_call: TRBJ1-6; clone_size: NA; v_call: TRBV4-2; d_call: NA; cdr3_aa: CASSLSNRQGRDSPLHF; cdr3_nt: TGTGCCAGCAGCCTATCTAATCGGCAGGGGCGGGATTCACCCCTCCACTTT
j_call: TRBJ2-1; clone_size: NA; v_call: TRBV11-3; d_call: NA; cdr3_aa: CASSSRAGYGVEQFF; cdr3_nt: TGTGCCAGCAGCTCCCGGGCGGGGTACGGGGTTGAGCAGTTCTTC
j_call: TRBJ2-5; clone_size: NA; v_call: TRBV9; d_call: TRBD2; cdr3_aa: CASSVGRGGPETQYF; cdr3_nt: TGTGCCAGCAGCGTAGGGCGGGGGGGCCCAGAGACCCAGTACTTC
j_call: TRBJ1-1; clone_size: NA; v_call: TRBV4-1; d_call: NA; cdr3_aa: CASSPPGLNTEAFF; cdr3_nt: TGCGCCAGCAGCCCACCAGGGCTAAACACTGAAGCTTTCTTT
j_call: TRBJ1-2; clone_size: NA; v_call: TRBV30; d_call: NA; cdr3_aa: CAWSVGGVGGYTF; cdr3_nt: TGTGCCTGGAGTGTAGGGGGGGTTGGAGGCTACACCTTC
j_call: TRBJ1-2; clone_size: NA; v_call: TRBV7-8; d_call: TRBD1; cdr3_aa: CASSPIPGQMFYGYTF; cdr3_nt: TGTGCCAGCAGCCCCATTCCGGGACAGATGTTCTATGGCTACACCTTC
j_call: TRBJ1-4; clone_size: NA; v_call: TRBV19; d_call: NA; cdr3_aa: CASSNPQGSNEKLFF; cdr3_nt: TGTGCCAGTAGTAACCCGCAGGGCTCTAATGAAAAACTGTTTTTT
j_call: TRBJ2-1; clone_size: NA; v_call: TRBV29-1; d_call: NA; cdr3_aa: CSVQRDEQFF; cdr3_nt: TGCAGCGTTCAACGGGATGAGCAGTTCTTC
j_call: TRBJ1-1; clone_size: NA; v_call: TRBV12-3/TRBV12-4; d_call: TRBD1; cdr3_aa: CASTTGQGAPAF; cdr3_nt: TGTGCCAGCACTACGGGACAGGGGGCCCCAGCGTTT
j_call: TRBJ1-4; clone_size: NA; v_call: TRBV19; d_call: NA; cdr3_aa: CASSFTEVNEKLFF; cdr3_nt: TGTGCCAGTAGTTTCACAGAAGTTAATGAAAAACTGTTTTTT
j_call: TRBJ1-3; clone_size: NA; v_call: TRBV3-1/TRBV3-2; d_call: TRBD1; cdr3_aa: CASSLPGGRGNTIYF; cdr3_nt: TGTGCCAGCAGCCTGCCAGGGGGCCGAGGAAACACCATATATTTT
j_call: TRBJ2-1; clone_size: NA; v_call: TRBV7-2; d_call: NA; cdr3_aa: CASSLDRGAVNEQFF; cdr3_nt: TGTGCCAGCAGCTTAGATCGGGGGGCGGTGAATGAGCAGTTCTTC
j_call: TRBJ1-2; clone_size: NA; v_call: TRBV3-1/TRBV3-2; d_call: NA; cdr3_aa: CASSQDGTRRPLVYGYTF; cdr3_nt: TGTGCCAGCAGCCAAGATGGGACTCGACGCCCCCTTGTCTATGGCTACACCTTC